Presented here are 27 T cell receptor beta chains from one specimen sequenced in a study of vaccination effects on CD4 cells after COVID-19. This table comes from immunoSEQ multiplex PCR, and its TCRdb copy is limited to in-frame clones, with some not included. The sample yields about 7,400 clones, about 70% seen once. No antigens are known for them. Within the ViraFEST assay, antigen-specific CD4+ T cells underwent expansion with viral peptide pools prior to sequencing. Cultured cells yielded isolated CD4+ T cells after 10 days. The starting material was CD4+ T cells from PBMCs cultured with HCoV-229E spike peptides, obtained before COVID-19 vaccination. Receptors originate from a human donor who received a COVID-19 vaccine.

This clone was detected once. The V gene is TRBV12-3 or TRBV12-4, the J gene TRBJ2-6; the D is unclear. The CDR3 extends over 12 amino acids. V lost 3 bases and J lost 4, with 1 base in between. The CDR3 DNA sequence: TGTGCCAGCAGTTTCGGGGCCAACGTCCTGACTTTC. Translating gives CASSFGANVLTF.

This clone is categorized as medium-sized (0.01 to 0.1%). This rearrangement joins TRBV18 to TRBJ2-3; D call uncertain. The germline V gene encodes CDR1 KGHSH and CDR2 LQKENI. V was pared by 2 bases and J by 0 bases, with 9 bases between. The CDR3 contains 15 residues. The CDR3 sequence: CASSPSYLSTDTQYF. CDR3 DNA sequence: TGTGCCAGCTCACCATCTTATCTGAGCACAGATACGCAGTATTTT.

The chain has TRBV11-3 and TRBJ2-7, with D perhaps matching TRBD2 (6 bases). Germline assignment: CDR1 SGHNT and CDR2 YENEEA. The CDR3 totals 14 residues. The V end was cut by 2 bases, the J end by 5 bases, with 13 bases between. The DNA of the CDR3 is TGTGCCAGCAGCTTAACTAGCAAGTCGAACGAGCAGTACTTC. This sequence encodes CASSLTSKSNEQYF.

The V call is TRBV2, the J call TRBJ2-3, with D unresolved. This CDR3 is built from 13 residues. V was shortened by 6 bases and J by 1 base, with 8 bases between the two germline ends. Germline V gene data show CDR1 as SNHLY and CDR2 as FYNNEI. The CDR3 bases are TGTGCCAGCAGCCTATTAGGCACAGATACGCAGTATTTT. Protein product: CASSLLGTDTQYF.

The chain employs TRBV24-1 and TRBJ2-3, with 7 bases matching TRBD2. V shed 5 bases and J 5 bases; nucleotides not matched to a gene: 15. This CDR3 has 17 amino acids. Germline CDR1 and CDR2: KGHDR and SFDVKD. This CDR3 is CATSARGGREVEDTQYF. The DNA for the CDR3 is TGTGCCACCAGTGCCCGTGGGGGGAGGGAGGTGGAAGATACGCAGTATTTT.

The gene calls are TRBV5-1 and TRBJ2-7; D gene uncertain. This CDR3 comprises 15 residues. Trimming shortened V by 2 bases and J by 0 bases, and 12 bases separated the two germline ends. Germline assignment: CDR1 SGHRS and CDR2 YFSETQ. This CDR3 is CASSFNAISSYEQYF. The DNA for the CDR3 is TGCGCCAGCAGCTTTAACGCTATCAGCTCCTACGAGCAGTACTTC.

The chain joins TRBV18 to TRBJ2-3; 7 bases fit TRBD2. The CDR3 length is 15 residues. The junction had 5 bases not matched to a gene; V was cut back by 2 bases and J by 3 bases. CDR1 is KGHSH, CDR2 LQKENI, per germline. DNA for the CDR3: TGTGCCAGCTCACCAGGGAGGGAAGCTACAGATACGCAGTATTTT. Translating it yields CASSPGREATDTQYF.

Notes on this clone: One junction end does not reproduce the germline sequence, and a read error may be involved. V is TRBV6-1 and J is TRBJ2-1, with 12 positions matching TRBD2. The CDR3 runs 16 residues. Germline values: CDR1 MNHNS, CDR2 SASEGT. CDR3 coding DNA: TGTGCCAGCAGTGAAGTCCCCCCACTAGCGGGGGGTTCGGTAGTCTTC. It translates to CASSEVPPLAGGSVVF.

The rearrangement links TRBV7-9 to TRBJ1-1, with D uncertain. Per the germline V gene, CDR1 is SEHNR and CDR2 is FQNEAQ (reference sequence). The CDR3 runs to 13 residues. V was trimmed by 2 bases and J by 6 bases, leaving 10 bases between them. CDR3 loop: CASSLLQYPEAFF. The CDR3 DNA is TGTGCCAGCAGCTTATTACAGTACCCTGAAGCTTTCTTT.

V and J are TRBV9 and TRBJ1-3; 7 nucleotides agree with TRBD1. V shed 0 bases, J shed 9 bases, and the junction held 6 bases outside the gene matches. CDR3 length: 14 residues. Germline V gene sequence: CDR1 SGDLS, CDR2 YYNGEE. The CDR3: CASSVGQGLSTIYF. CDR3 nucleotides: TGTGCCAGCAGCGTAGGACAGGGCTTGAGCACCATATATTTT.

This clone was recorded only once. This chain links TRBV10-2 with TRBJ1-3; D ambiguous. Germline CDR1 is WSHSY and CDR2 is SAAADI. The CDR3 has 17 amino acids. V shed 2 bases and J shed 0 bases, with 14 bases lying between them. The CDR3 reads CASSEVQPNLSGNTIYF. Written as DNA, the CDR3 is TGCGCCAGCAGTGAGGTACAGCCAAATCTCTCTGGAAACACCATATATTTT.

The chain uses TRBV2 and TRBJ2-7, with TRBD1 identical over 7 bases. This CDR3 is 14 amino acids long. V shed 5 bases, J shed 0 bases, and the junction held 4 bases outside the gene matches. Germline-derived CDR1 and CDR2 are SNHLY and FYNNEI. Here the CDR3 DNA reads TGTGCCAGCAGTAGGACAGGATCCTCCTACGAGCAGTACTTC. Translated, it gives CASSRTGSSYEQYF. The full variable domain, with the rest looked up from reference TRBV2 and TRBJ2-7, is EPEVTQTPSHQVTQMGQEVILRCVPISNHLYFYWYRQILGQKVEFLVSFYNNEISEKSEIFDDQFSVERPDGSNFTLKIRSTKLEDSAMYFCASSRTGSSYEQYFGPGTRLTVT.

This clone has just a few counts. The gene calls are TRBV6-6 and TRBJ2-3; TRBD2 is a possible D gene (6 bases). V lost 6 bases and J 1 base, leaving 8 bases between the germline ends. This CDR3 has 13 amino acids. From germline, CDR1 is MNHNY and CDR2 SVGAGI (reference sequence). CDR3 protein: CASRGGGTDTQYF. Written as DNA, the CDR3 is TGTGCCAGCAGGGGAGGCGGCACAGATACGCAGTATTTT.

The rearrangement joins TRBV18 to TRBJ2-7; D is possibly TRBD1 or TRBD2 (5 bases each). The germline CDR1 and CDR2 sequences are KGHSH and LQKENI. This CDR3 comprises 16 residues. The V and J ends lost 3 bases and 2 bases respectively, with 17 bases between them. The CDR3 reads CASSPRYGTDPYEQYF. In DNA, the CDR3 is TGTGCCAGCTCACCCCGCTACGGGACGGACCCCTACGAGCAGTACTTC.

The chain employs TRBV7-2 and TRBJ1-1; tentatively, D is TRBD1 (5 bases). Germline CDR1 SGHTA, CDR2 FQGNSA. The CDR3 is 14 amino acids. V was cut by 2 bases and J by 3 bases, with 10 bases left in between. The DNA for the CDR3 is TGTGCCAGCAGCTTACAGGGAGGGGACACTGAAGCTTTCTTT. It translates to CASSLQGGDTEAFF.

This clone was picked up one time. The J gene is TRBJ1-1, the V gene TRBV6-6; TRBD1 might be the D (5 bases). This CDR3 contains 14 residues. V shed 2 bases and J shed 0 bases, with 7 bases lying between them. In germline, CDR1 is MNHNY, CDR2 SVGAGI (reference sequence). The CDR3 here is CASSYQGLNTEAFF. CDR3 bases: TGTGCCAGCAGTTACCAGGGACTGAACACTGAAGCTTTCTTT.

The chain's CDR3 is CASTQPGTRAARTSTDTQYF. The DNA of the CDR3 is TGTGCCAGCACACAACCCGGGACTAGAGCGGCCCGGACTAGCACAGATACGCAGTATTTT. The V and J genes are TRBV2 and TRBJ2-3; 8 bases match TRBD2. Trimming took 7 bases from V and 0 from J; bases not matched to a gene: 21. Per the germline V gene, CDR1 is SNHLY and CDR2 is FYNNEI. The CDR3 sequence is 20 residues long.

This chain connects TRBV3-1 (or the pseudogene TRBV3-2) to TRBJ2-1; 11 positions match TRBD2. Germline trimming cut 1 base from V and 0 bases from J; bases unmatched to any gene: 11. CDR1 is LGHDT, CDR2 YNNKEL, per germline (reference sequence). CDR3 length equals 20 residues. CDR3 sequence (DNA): TGTGCCAGCAGCCAAGTGCCCCGGCTAGCGGGAGGTTCCTCCTACAATGAGCAGTTCTTC. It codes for CASSQVPRLAGGSSYNEQFF.

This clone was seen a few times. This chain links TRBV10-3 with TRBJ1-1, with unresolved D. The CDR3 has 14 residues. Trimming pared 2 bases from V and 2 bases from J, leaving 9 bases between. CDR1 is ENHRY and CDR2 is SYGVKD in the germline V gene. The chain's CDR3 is CAISELQLNTEAFF. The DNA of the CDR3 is TGTGCCATCAGTGAGCTCCAGCTAAACACTGAAGCTTTCTTT.

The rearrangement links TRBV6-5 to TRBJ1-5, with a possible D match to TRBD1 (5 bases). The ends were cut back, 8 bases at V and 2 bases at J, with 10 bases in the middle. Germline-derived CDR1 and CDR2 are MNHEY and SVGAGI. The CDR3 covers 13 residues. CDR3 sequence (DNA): TGTGCCAGCGGGGCGGGCGGCAATCAGCCCCAGCATTTT. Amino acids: CASGAGGNQPQHF.

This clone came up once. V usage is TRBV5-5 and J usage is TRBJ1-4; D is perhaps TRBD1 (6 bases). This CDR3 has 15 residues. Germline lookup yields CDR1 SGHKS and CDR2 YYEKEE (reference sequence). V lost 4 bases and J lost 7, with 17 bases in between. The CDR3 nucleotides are TGTGCCAGCAGCCCCACAGGGAACGAGGGTGAAAAACTGTTTTTT. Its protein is CASSPTGNEGEKLFF.

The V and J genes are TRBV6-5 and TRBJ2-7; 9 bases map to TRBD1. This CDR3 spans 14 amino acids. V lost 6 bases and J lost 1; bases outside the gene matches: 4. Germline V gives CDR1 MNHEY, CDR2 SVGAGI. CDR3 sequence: CASRNRGPSYEQYF. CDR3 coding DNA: TGTGCCAGCAGAAACAGGGGGCCGTCCTACGAGCAGTACTTC.

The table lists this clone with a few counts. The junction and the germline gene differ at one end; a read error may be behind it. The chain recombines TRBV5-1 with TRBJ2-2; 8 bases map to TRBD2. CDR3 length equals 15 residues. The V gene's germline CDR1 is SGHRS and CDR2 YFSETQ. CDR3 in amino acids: CVSSEGAGDTGELFF. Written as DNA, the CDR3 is TGCGTCAGCTCCGAGGGAGCGGGGGACACCGGGGAGCTGTTTTTT.

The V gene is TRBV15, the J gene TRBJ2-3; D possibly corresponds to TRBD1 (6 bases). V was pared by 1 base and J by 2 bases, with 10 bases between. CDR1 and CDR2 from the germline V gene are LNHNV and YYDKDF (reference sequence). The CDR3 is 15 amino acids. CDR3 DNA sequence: TGTGCCACCAGCAGAGGGACAGCGATCACAGATACGCAGTATTTT. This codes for CATSRGTAITDTQYF.

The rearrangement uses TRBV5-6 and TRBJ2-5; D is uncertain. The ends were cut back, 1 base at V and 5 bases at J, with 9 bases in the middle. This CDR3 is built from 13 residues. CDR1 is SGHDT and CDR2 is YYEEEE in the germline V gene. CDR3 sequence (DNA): TGTGCCAGCAGCTTGACCCGTAGGGAGACCCAGTACTTC. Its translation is CASSLTRRETQYF.

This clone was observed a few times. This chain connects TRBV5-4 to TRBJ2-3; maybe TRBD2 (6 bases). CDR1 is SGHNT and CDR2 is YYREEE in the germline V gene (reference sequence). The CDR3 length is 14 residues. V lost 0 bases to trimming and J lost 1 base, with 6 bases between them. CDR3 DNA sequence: TGTGCCAGCAGCTTGGAGCGGGGCACAGATACGCAGTATTTT. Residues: CASSLERGTDTQYF.

As DNA, the CDR3 is TGTGCCACCAGCAGAGATCCAGGGCGGGCCAATCAGCCCCAGCATTTT. It codes for CATSRDPGRANQPQHF. The genes are TRBV15 and TRBJ1-5; tentatively, D is TRBD1 (5 bases). The ends were cut back, 0 bases at V and 3 bases at J, with 12 bases in the middle. The CDR3 spans 16 residues. Germline CDR1 and CDR2: LNHNV and YYDKDF (reference sequence).